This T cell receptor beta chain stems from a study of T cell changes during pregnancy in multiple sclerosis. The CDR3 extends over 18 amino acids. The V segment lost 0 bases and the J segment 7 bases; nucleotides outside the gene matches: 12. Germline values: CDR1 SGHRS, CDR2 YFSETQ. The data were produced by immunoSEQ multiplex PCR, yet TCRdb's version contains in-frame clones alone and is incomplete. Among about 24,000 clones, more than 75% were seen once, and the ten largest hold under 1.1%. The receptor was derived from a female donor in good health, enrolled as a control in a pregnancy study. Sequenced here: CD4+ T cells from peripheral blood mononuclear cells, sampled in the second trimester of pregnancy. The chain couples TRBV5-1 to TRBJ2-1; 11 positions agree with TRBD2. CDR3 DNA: TGCGCCAGCAGCTTGGCCAATAGCGGGAGGGCCTTAAAAAATGAGCAGTTCTTC. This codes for CASSLANSGRALKNEQFF.